Below are 3 T cell receptor beta chains sequenced from a single sample in a study of cytomegalovirus exposure and HLA in healthy donors. It was with 60 Vbeta and 13 Jbeta primers that the PCR ran. Profiled with immunoSEQ multiplex PCR; TCRdb holds only in-frame clones, not every one. The data contain about 98,000 clones, under 80% of them singletons. The sample was PBMCs. The receptors come from a male donor in good health and CMV-seronegative.

CDR3 in DNA: TGTGCCAGCAGTTTAAAGCGGGCGAGCTCCTACGAGCAGTACTTC. Translated, it gives CASSLKRASSYEQYF. The rearrangement joins TRBV27 to TRBJ2-7; a possible D gene is TRBD2 (6 bases). The V end was cut by 2 bases, the J end by 0 bases, with 11 bases between. This CDR3 spans 15 amino acids. CDR1 MNHEY and CDR2 SMNVEV come from the germline V gene (reference sequence).

CDR3: CASRGGQGNTGELFF. The CDR3 DNA sequence: TGTGCCAGCAGAGGAGGACAGGGGAACACCGGGGAGCTGTTTTTT. The J gene is TRBJ2-2, the V gene TRBV2, with 8 nucleotides matching TRBD1. CDR3 length equals 15 residues. Germline values: CDR1 SNHLY, CDR2 FYNNEI. The V gene end was trimmed by 6 bases and the J gene end by 1 base; junction bases not matched to a gene: 4.

The chain has TRBV7-3 and TRBJ2-2; the D is unclear. This CDR3 is built from 16 residues. Trimming stripped 2 bases from V and 1 base from J, with 11 bases between. The germline gives CDR1 SGHTA, CDR2 FQGTGA. The chain's CDR3 is CASSLGPPGNTGELFF. The CDR3 DNA reads TGTGCCAGCAGCTTAGGTCCCCCGGGGAACACCGGGGAGCTGTTTTTT. Complete variable domain (other parts from reference TRBV7-3 and TRBJ2-2): GAGVSQTPSNKVTEKGKYVELRCDPISGHTALYWYRQSLGQGPEFLIYFQGTGAADDSGLPNDRFFAVRPEGSVSTLKIQRTERGDSAVYLCASSLGPPGNTGELFFGEGSRLTVL.